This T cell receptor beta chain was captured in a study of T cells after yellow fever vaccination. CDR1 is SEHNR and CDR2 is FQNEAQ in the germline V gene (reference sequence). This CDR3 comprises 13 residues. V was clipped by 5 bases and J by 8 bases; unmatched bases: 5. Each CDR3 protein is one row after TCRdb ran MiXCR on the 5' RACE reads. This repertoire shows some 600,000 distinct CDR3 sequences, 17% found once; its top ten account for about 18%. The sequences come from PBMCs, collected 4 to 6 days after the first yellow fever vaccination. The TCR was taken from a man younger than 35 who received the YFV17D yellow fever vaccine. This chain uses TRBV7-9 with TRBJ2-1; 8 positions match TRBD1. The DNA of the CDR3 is TGTGCCAGCAGCCTGACAGGGGCGCATGAGCAGTTCTTC. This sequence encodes CASSLTGAHEQFF. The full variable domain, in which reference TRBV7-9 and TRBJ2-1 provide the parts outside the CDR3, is DTGVSQNPRHKITKRGQNVTFRCDPISEHNRLYWYRQTLGQGPEFLTYFQNEAQLEKSRLLSDRFSAERPKGSFSTLEIQRTEQGDSAMYLCASSLTGAHEQFFGPGTRLTVL.